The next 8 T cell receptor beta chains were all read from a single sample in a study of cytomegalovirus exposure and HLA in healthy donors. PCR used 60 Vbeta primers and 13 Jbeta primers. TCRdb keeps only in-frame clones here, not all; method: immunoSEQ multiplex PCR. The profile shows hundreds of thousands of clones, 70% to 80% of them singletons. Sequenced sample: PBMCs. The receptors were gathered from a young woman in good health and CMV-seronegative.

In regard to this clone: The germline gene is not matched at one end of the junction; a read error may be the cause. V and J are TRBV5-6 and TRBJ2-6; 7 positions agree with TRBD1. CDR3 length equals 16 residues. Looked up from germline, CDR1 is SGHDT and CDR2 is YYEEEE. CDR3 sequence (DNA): TGTGCAAGCACAGGGGAATATTTTGCTGGGGCCAACGTCCTGACTTTC. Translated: CASTGEYFAGANVLTF.

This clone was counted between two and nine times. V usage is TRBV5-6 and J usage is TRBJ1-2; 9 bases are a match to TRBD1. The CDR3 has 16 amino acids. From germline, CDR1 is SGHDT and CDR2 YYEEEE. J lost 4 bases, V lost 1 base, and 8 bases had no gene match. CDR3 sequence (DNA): TGTGCCAGCAGCTTGTGGGACAGGGTATCCAGCTATGGCTACACCTTC. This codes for CASSLWDRVSSYGYTF. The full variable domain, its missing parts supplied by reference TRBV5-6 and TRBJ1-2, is DAGVTQSPTHLIKTRGQQVTLRCSPKSGHDTVSWYQQALGQGPQFIFQYYEEEERQRGNFPDRFSGHQFPNYSSELNVNALLLGDSALYLCASSLWDRVSSYGYTFGSGTRLTVV.

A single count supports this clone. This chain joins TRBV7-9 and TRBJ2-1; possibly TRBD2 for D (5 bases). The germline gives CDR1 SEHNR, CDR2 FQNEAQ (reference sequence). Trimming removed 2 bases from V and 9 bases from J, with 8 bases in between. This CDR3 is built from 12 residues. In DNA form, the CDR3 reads TGTGCCAGCAGCTTACTAGCTGGTGAGCAGTTCTTC. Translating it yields CASSLLAGEQFF.

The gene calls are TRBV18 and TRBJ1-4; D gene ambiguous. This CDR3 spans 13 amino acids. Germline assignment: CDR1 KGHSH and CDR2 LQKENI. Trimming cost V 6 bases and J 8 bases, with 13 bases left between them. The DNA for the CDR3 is TGTGCCAGCTCCCCTTCGCAACGGGAAAAACTGTTTTTT. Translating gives CASSPSQREKLFF.

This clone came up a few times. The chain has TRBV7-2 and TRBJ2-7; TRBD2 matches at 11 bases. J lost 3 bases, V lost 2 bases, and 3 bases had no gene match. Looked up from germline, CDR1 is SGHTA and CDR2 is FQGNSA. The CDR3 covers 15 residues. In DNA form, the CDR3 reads TGTGCCAGCAGCTTAATAGCGGGAGGGGACTACGAGCAGTACTTC. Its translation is CASSLIAGGDYEQYF.

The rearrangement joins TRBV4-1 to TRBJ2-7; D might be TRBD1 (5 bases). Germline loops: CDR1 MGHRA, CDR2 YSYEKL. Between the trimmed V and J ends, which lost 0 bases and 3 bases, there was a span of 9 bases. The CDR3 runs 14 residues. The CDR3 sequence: CASSQERRGYEQYF. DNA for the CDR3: TGCGCCAGCAGCCAAGAAAGAAGGGGCTACGAGCAGTACTTC.

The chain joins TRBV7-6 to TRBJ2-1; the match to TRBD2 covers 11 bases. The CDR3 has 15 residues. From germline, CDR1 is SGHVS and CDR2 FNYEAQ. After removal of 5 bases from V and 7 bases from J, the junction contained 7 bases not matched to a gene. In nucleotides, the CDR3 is TGTGCCAGCAGCGTTCTAGCGGGAGGTCTGAATGAGCAGTTCTTC. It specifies CASSVLAGGLNEQFF.

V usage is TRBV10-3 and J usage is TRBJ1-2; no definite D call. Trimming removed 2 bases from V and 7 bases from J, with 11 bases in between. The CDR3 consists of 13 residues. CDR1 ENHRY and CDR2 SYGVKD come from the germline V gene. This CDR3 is CAISEDRWAGYTF. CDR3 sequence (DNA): TGTGCCATCAGTGAGGATCGGTGGGCTGGCTACACCTTC.